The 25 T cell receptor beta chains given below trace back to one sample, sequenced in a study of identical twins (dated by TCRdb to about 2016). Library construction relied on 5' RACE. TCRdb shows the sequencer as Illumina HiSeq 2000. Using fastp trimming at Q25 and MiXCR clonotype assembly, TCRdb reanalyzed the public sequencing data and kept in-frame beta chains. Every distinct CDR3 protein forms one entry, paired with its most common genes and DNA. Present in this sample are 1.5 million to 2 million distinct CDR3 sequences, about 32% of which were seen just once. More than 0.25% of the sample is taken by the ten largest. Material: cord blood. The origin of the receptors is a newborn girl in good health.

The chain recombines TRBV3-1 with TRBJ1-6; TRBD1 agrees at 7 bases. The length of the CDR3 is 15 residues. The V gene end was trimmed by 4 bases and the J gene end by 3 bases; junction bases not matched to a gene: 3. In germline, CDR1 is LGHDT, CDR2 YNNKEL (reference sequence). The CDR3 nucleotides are TGTGCCAGCAGCCTTCGGACAGGCTATAATTCACCCCTCCACTTT. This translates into CASSLRTGYNSPLHF.

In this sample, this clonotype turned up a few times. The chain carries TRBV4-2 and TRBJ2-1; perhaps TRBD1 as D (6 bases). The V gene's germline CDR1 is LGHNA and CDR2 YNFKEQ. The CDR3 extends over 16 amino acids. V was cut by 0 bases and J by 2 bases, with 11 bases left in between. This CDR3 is CASSQDQDSPYNEQFF. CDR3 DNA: TGTGCCAGCAGCCAAGATCAGGACAGCCCCTACAATGAGCAGTTCTTC.

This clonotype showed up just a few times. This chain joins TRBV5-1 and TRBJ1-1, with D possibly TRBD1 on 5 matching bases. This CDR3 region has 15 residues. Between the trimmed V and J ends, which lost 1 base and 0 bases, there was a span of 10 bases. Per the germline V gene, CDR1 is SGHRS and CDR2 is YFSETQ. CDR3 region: CASSLWGRMNTEAFF. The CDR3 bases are TGCGCCAGCAGCTTGTGGGGACGGATGAACACTGAAGCTTTCTTT.

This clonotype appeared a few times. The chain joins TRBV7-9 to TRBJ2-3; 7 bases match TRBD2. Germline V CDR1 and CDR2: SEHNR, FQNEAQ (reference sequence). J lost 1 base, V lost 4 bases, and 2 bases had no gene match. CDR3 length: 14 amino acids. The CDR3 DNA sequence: TGTGCCAGCAGCTGGCTAGCGGGCACAGATACGCAGTATTTT. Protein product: CASSWLAGTDTQYF.

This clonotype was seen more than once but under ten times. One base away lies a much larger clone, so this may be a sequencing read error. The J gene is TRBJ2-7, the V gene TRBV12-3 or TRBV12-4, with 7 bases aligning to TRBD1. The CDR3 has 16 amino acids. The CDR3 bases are TGTGCCGGCAGTTTAGAACCCGGGACAGTTCCCTACGAGCAGTACTTC. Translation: CAGSLEPGTVPYEQYF.

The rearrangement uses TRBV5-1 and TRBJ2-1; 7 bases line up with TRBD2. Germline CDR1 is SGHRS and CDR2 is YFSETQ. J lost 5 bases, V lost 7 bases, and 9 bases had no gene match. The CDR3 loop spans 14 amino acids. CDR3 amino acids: CASCASGVNNEQFF. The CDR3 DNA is TGCGCCAGCTGCGCTAGCGGAGTTAACAATGAGCAGTTCTTC.

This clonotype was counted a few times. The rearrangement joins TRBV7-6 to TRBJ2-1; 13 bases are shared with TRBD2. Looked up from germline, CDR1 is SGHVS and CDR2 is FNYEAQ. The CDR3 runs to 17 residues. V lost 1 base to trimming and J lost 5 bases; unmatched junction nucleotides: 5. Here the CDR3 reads CASSLGLLAGGDNEQFF. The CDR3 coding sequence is TGTGCCAGCAGCTTAGGGTTACTAGCGGGAGGGGACAATGAGCAGTTCTTC. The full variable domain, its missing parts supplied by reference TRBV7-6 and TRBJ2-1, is GAGVSQSPRYKVTKRGQDVALRCDPISGHVSLYWYRQALGQGPEFLTYFNYEAQQDKSGLPNDRFSAERPEGSISTLTIQRTEQRDSAMYRCASSLGLLAGGDNEQFFGPGTRLTVL.

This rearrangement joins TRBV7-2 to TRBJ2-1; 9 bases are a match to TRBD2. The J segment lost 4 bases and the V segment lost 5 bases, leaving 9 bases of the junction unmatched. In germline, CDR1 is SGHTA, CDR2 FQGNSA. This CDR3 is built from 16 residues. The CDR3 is CASSISGGVFYNEQFF. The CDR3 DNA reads TGTGCCAGCAGCATTAGCGGGGGAGTCTTTTACAATGAGCAGTTCTTC.

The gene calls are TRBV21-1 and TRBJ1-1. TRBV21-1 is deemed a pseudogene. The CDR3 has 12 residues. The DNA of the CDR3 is TGTGCCAGCAGCAGGGGTTTCACTGAAGCTTTCTTT. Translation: CASSRGFTEAFF.

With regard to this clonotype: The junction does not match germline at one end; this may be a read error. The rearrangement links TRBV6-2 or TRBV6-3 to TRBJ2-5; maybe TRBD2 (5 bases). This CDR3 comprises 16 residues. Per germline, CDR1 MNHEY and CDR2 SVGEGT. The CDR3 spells CASSYGGLAHQETHYF. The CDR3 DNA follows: TGTGCCAGCAGTTACGGAGGTCTAGCCCACCAAGAGACCCACTACTTC.

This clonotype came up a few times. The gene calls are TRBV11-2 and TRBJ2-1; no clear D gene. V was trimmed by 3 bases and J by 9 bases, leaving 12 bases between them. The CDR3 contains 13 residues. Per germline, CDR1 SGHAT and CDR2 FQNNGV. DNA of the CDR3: TGTGCCAGCAGCTTTACGAACGAGAGTGAGCAGTTCTTC. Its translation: CASSFTNESEQFF.

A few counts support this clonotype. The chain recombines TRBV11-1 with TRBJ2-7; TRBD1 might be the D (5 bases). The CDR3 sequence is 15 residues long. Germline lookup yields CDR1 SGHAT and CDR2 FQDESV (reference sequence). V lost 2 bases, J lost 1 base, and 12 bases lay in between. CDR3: CASSLLTPGSYEQYF. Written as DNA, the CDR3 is TGTGCCAGCAGCTTACTAACCCCAGGGTCCTACGAGCAGTACTTC.

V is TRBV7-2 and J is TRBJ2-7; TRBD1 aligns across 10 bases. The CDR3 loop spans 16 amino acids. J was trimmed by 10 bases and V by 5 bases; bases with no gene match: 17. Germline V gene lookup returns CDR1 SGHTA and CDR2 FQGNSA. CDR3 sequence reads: CASSIWTGGTKNTQYF. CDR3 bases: TGTGCCAGCAGCATATGGACAGGGGGTACCAAAAACACTCAGTACTTC.

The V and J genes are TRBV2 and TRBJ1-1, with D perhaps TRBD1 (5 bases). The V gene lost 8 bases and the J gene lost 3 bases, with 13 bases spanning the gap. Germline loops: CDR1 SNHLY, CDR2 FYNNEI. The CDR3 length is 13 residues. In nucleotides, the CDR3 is TGTGCCAGCCGCAGGGAGGTTTACACTGAAGCTTTCTTT. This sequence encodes CASRREVYTEAFF.

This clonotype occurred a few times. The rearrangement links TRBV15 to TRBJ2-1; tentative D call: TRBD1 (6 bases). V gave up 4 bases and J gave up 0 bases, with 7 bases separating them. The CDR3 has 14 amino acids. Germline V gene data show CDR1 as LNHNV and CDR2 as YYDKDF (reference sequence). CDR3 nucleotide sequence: TGTGCCACCAGCATGGACAGCTCCTACAATGAGCAGTTCTTC. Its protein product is CATSMDSSYNEQFF.

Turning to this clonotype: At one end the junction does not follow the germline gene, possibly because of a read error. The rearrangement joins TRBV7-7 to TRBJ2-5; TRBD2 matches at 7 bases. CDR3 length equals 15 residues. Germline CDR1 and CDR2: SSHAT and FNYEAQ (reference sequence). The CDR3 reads CASSLLEGRGETQYF. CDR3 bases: TGTGCTAGCAGCTTATTGGAGGGGAGGGGAGAGACCCAGTACTTC.

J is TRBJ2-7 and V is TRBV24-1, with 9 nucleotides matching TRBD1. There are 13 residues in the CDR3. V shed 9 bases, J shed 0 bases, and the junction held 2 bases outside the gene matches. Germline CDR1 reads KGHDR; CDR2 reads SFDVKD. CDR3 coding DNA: TGTGCCACCGGGGACAGGGACTCCTACGAGCAGTACTTC. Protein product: CATGDRDSYEQYF.

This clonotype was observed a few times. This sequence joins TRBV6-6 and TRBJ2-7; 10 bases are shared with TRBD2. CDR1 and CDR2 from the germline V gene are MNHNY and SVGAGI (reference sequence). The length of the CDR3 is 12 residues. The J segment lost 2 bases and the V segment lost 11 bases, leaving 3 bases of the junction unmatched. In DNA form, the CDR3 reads TGTGCCGCAAGCGGGGGGGCCTACGAGCAGTACTTC. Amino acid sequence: CAASGGAYEQYF.

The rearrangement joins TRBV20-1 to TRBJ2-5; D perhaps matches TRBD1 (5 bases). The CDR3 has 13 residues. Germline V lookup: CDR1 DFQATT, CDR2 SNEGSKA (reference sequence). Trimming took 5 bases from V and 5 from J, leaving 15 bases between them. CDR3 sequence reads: CSASQGWLETQYF. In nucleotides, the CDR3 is TGCAGTGCTTCCCAGGGTTGGCTGGAGACCCAGTACTTC.

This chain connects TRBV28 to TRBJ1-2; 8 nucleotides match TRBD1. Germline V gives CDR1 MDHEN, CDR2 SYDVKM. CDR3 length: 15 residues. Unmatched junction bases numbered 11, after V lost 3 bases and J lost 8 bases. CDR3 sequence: CASSLTYRGGVGYTF. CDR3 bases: TGTGCCAGCAGTTTGACCTACAGGGGGGGTGTAGGCTACACCTTC.

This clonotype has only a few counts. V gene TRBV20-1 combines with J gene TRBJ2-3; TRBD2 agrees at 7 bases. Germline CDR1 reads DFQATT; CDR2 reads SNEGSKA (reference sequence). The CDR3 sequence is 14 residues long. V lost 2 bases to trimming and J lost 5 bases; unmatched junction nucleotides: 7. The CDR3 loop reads CSARYQRGGDTQYF. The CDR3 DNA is TGCAGTGCTAGATACCAGCGGGGAGGAGATACGCAGTATTTT.

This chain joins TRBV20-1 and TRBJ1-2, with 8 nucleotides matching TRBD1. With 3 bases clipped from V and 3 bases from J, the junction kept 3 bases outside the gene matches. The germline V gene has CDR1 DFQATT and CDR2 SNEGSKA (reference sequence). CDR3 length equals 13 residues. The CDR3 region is CSASPGGDYGYTF. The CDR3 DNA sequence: TGCAGTGCTAGCCCAGGGGGCGACTATGGCTACACCTTC.

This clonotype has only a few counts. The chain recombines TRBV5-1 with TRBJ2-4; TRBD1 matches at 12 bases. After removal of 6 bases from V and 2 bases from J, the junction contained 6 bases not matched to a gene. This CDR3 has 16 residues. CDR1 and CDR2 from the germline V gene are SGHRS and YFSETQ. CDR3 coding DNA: TGCGCCAGCAAGGCGGGACAGGGGGCACCCAAAAACATTCAGTACTTC. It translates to CASKAGQGAPKNIQYF. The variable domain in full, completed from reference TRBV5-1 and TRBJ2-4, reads KAGVTQTPRYLIKTRGQQVTLSCSPISGHRSVSWYQQTPGQGLQFLFEYFSETQRNKGNFPGRFSGRQFSNSRSEMNVSTLELGDSALYLCASKAGQGAPKNIQYFGAGTRLSVL.

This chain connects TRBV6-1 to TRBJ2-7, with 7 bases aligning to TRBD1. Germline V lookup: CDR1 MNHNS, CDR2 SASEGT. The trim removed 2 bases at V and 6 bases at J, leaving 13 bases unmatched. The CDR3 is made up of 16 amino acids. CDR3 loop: CASSELGIPSGGEQYF. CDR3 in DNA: TGTGCCAGCAGTGAACTGGGAATCCCCTCAGGGGGCGAGCAGTACTTC.

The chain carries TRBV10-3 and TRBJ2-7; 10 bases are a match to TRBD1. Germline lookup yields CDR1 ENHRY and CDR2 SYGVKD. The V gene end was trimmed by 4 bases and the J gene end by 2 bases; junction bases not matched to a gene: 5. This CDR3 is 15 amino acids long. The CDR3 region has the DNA TGTGCCATCAGTGCCGCCGGACAGGGGGCCTACGAGCAGTACTTC. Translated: CAISAAGQGAYEQYF.